These 25 T cell receptor beta chains share one sample of origin, sequenced in a study of molecular identifiers for immune sequencing clone quantification. TCRdb reanalysed the PCR reads using MiXCR and keeps one entry per CDR3 protein. The sample has hundreds of thousands of distinct CDR3 sequences; around 20% are singletons. The sample comprised naive CD8+ T cells from blood, with Jurkat cell RNA spiked in. The subset here: FACS-sorted CD8+CD4-CCR7+CD45RA+ naive T cells. These receptors were obtained from a human donor in good health. Some libraries in this study had Jurkat cell RNA spiked in.

A note on this clonotype: The junction differs from germline at one of its ends, possibly a read error. The chain links TRBV2 to TRBJ1-1, with D unresolved. From germline, CDR1 is SNHLY and CDR2 FYNNEI. CDR3 length: 16 amino acids. The CDR3 protein is CASSAFNYPPNSEAFF. In DNA, the CDR3 is TGTGCCAGCAGTGCATTCAATTATCCTCCGAACTCTGAAGCTTTCTTT.

This clonotype was observed many times. The chain is built from TRBV7-9 and TRBJ2-3; a possible D gene is TRBD1 (5 bases). The germline gives CDR1 SEHNR, CDR2 FQNEAQ (reference sequence). The CDR3 runs 15 residues. Trimming took 1 base from V and 2 from J, leaving 10 bases between them. The CDR3 region has the DNA TGTGCCAGCAGCTTAGGGGCCAGGGCCACAGATACGCAGTATTTT. This sequence encodes CASSLGARATDTQYF.

This clonotype was detected only a few times. The V gene is TRBV4-1, the J gene TRBJ1-4; 7 nucleotides match TRBD1. With 1 base clipped from V and 6 bases from J, the junction kept 11 bases outside the gene matches. CDR1 and CDR2 (germline): MGHRA, YSYEKL. CDR3 length: 17 amino acids. The CDR3 DNA sequence: TGCGCCAGCAGCCAAGTGCAAGTAGACAGGGCGGATGAAAAACTGTTTTTT. Protein product: CASSQVQVDRADEKLFF.

This clonotype has ten or more counts. V is TRBV6-2 or TRBV6-3 and J is TRBJ2-2; D remains ambiguous. The CDR3 has 17 amino acids. Germline V gene data show CDR1 as MNHEY and CDR2 as SVGEGT. The V end lost 0 bases, the J end lost 2 bases, and 13 bases lay between the germline ends. CDR3 loop: CASSYSIRHLNTGELFF. The CDR3 coding sequence is TGTGCCAGCAGTTACTCAATTCGACATTTAAACACCGGGGAGCTGTTTTTT.

This clonotype was observed at least ten times. The V and J genes are TRBV7-6 and TRBJ1-4; no clear D. This CDR3 contains 14 residues. Germline V lookup: CDR1 SGHVS, CDR2 FNYEAQ. The V end was cut by 3 bases, the J end by 7 bases, with 12 bases between. CDR3 in amino acids: CASSLTYSPEKLFF. The CDR3, as DNA: TGTGCCAGCAGCTTGACGTATTCTCCTGAAAAACTGTTTTTT.

This clonotype appeared once. This may stem from a read error, because a much larger clone lies one nucleotide away. V and J are TRBV30 and TRBJ2-1; 7 bases map to TRBD2. The CDR3 consists of 13 residues. Trimming removed 0 bases from V and 9 bases from J; junction bases left unmatched: 5. Germline V gene lookup returns CDR1 GTSNPN and CDR2 SVGIG (reference sequence). The CDR3 loop is CAWSVPAGFEQFF. In DNA, the CDR3 is TGTGCCTGGAGTGTGCCAGCGGGGTTTGAGCAGTTCTTC. Filled out from reference TRBV30 and TRBJ2-1, the complete variable domain reads SQTIHQWPATLVQPVGSPLSLECTVEGTSNPNLYWYRQAAGRGLQLLFYSVGIGQISSEVPQNLSASRPQDRQFILSSKKLLLSDSGFYLCAWSVPAGFEQFFGPGTRLTVL.

This clonotype has a count of ten or more. The V call is TRBV4-3, the J call TRBJ2-2, with 7 nucleotides matching TRBD1. The CDR3 length is 17 residues. J lost 3 bases, V lost 0 bases, and 7 bases had no gene match. Germline values: CDR1 LGHNA, CDR2 YSLEER. CDR3 coding DNA: TGCGCCAGCAGCCAAGATGTAGGGGGCTACGACACCGGGGAGCTGTTTTTT. It translates to CASSQDVGGYDTGELFF.

This clonotype showed up just a few times. The V call is TRBV27, the J call TRBJ2-3; TRBD1 or TRBD2 may be the D gene (6 bases each). This CDR3 has 14 residues. With 3 bases removed from V and 14 bases from J, the gap between germline ends came to 21 bases. The germline V gene has CDR1 MNHEY and CDR2 SMNVEV (reference sequence). The CDR3 DNA sequence: TGTGCCAGCAGTTTGACCGGCTTCGGGGGCCCCGCGTATTTT. Amino acid sequence: CASSLTGFGGPAYF.

Comment on this clonotype: Given a much more abundant clone one base away, this may be a read error. The V and J genes are TRBV30 and TRBJ2-7; D could derive from TRBD1 or TRBD2 (5 bases each). The CDR3 contains 12 residues. In germline, CDR1 is GTSNPN, CDR2 SVGIG (reference sequence). V dropped 5 bases and J dropped 5 bases, with 13 bases sitting between them. The CDR3, as DNA: TGTGCCTGGGGGACGGGACGCCACGAGCAGTACTTC. Its translation: CAWGTGRHEQYF. The full variable domain, with the rest looked up from reference TRBV30 and TRBJ2-7, is SQTIHQWPATLVQPVGSPLSLECTVEGTSNPNLYWYRQAAGRGLQLLFYSVGIGQISSEVPQNLSASRPQDRQFILSSKKLLLSDSGFYLCAWGTGRHEQYFGPGTRLTVT.

This clonotype has at least ten counts. The V and J genes are TRBV6-5 and TRBJ2-7; 12 bases map to TRBD2. The V gene's germline CDR1 is MNHEY and CDR2 SVGAGI. CDR3 length: 14 residues. Trimming took 10 bases from V and 6 from J; bases not matched to a gene: 10. Here the CDR3 DNA reads TGTGCCACGACTAGCGGGAGAATGGTCGGCGAGCAGTACTTC. It encodes CATTSGRMVGEQYF.

This clonotype was counted once. This may be a read error, as it is one base from a much larger clone. The chain recombines TRBV11-1 with TRBJ1-1, with D possibly being TRBD1 (6 bases). Looked up from germline, CDR1 is SGHAT and CDR2 is FQDESV (reference sequence). This CDR3 has 14 residues. For the CDR3, the DNA is TGTGACAGCAGCTTGGGGGGGCGAAGCACTGAAGCTTTCTTT. Amino acids: CDSSLGGRSTEAFF.

A word on this clonotype: Just one base apart from a much larger clone, this may be a read error. The final CDR3 position lacks the conserved phenylalanine or tryptophan, pointing to a likely read error. The CDR3: CASSSRDRPYNEQFS. Here the CDR3 DNA reads TGTGCCAGCAGCTCCCGGGACAGGCCCTACAATGAGCAGTTCTCC. The chain uses TRBV5-6 and TRBJ2-1; TRBD1 matches 8 bases. V lost 3 bases and J lost 2; bases outside the gene matches: 4. The CDR3 spans 15 residues. Germline loops: CDR1 SGHDT, CDR2 YYEEEE.

In the case of this clonotype: A much larger clone sits a single nucleotide away, making a read error possible. The chain employs TRBV19 and TRBJ1-4, with 9 bases lining up with TRBD1. The CDR3 extends over 14 amino acids. Germline values: CDR1 LNHDA, CDR2 SQIVND (reference sequence). The CDR3 spells CASQQGATREKLSF. The DNA for the CDR3 is TGTGCCAGCCAACAGGGGGCGACGAGAGAAAAACTGTCTTTT.

There are many counts of this clonotype. The chain employs TRBV29-1 and TRBJ2-5, with TRBD2 matching over 12 bases. Germline lookup yields CDR1 SQVTM and CDR2 ANQGSEA. Trimming took 3 bases from V and 5 from J; bases not matched to a gene: 13. The CDR3 contains 17 residues. CDR3: CSVDQPTSGRSLETQYF. CDR3 nucleotides: TGCAGCGTTGACCAGCCAACTAGCGGGAGGTCTCTGGAGACCCAGTACTTC.

In its sample, this clonotype was seen many times. The genes are TRBV19 and TRBJ2-1; no definite D call. The V gene lost 1 base and the J gene lost 5 bases, with 9 bases spanning the gap. Germline assignment: CDR1 LNHDA and CDR2 SQIVND (reference sequence). The CDR3 extends over 14 amino acids. CDR3 protein: CASSIVASHNEQFF. As DNA, the CDR3 is TGTGCCAGTAGTATAGTAGCCAGCCACAATGAGCAGTTCTTC.

In the case of this clonotype: A single base separates this from a much larger clone, so it may be a read error. The chain uses TRBV4-1 and TRBJ2-7; D might be TRBD1 (6 bases). CDR3 size: 12 residues. Germline CDR1 and CDR2: MGHRA and YSYEKL. Trimming cost V 3 bases and J 8 bases, with 11 bases left between them. The CDR3 DNA is TGCGCCAGCAGCCAGAACAGGGACAAGCAGTACTTC. Residues: CASSQNRDKQYF.

A remark on this clonotype: This may stem from a read error, because a much larger clone lies one nucleotide away. The chain carries TRBV20-1 and TRBJ1-6; D is perhaps TRBD1 (6 bases). V gave up 0 bases and J gave up 12 bases, with 18 bases separating them. The germline V gene has CDR1 DFQATT and CDR2 SNEGSKA (reference sequence). This CDR3 is 15 amino acids long. This CDR3 is CSARDVTGWDLPLHF. The CDR3 DNA sequence: TGCAGTGCTAGAGATGTTACAGGGTGGGACTTACCCCTCCACTTT.

This clonotype appeared many times. This chain uses TRBV7-9 with TRBJ2-2; 8 nucleotides match TRBD2. The CDR3 runs to 15 residues. V trimming: 5 bases; J trimming: 7 bases; junction bases outside the gene matches: 9. Germline-derived CDR1 and CDR2 are SEHNR and FQNEAQ (reference sequence). CDR3 coding DNA: TGTGCCAGCAGCCCCGGGGGGGCCTTTCGCGGGGAGCTGTTTTTT. Translating gives CASSPGGAFRGELFF. The entire variable domain, with the rest obtained from reference TRBV7-9 and TRBJ2-2, is as follows: DTGVSQNPRHKITKRGQNVTFRCDPISEHNRLYWYRQTLGQGPEFLTYFQNEAQLEKSRLLSDRFSAERPKGSFSTLEIQRTEQGDSAMYLCASSPGGAFRGELFFGEGSRLTVL.

At least ten counts were recorded for this clonotype. The genes are TRBV12-3 or TRBV12-4 and TRBJ2-3, with unresolved D. Trimming took off 6 bases at V and 0 bases at J, with 19 bases between the two ends. The CDR3 consists of 17 residues. In DNA, the CDR3 is TGTGCCAGCAGCCCCTTTGTGTGGCAGCCTAGCACAGATACGCAGTATTTT. Its translation: CASSPFVWQPSTDTQYF.

Concerning this clonotype: One base away lies a much larger clone, so this may be a sequencing read error. The chain is built from TRBV10-3 and TRBJ2-7; perhaps D is TRBD1 or TRBD2 (5 bases each). CDR1 and CDR2 (germline): ENHRY, SYGVKD. The CDR3 is made up of 13 amino acids. Between the trimmed V and J ends, which lost 2 bases and 12 bases, there was a span of 17 bases. CDR3 loop: CAISEPGPVVPYF. The CDR3 DNA is TGTGCCATCAGTGAGCCGGGACCAGTGGTTCCGTACTTC.

This clonotype has only one observation. This may be a read error, as it is one base from a much larger clone. The V and J genes are TRBV6-2 or TRBV6-3 and TRBJ2-7; maybe TRBD1 (6 bases). Germline values: CDR1 MNHEY, CDR2 SVGEGT. CDR3 size: 13 residues. Between the trimmed V and J ends, which lost 8 bases and 3 bases, there was a span of 14 bases. Here the CDR3 DNA reads TGTGCCAGCGGCAGGACAGTCGACTACGAGCAGTACTTC. It is translated as CASGRTVDYEQYF.

About this clonotype itself: It may be a read error: a sequence one base away is much more abundant. This chain uses TRBV27 with TRBJ2-1, with TRBD2 matching 10 bases. The CDR3 is 15 amino acids. Germline V gene sequence: CDR1 MNHEY, CDR2 SMNVEV (reference sequence). V shed 5 bases and J 12 bases; nucleotides not matched to a gene: 13. CDR3 in DNA: TGTGCCAGCAGTCCTCTAGCGGGAGCTGCTGATGGGCAGTTCTTC. It yields the protein CASSPLAGAADGQFF.

This clonotype has a count of ten or more. The rearrangement links TRBV19 to TRBJ1-1, with unresolved D. Germline CDR1 LNHDA, CDR2 SQIVND (reference sequence). This CDR3 is built from 13 residues. V lost 7 bases, J lost 3 bases, and 12 bases lay in between. The DNA of the CDR3 is TGTGCCAGTATTCGCGGGTATCACACTGAAGCTTTCTTT. Translation gives CASIRGYHTEAFF.

This clonotype has at least ten counts. The chain combines TRBV7-9 with TRBJ2-1, with D perhaps TRBD1 (6 bases). The V end was cut by 2 bases, the J end by 3 bases, with 8 bases between. The germline CDR1 and CDR2 sequences are SEHNR and FQNEAQ (reference sequence). The CDR3 covers 14 residues. Here the CDR3 reads CASSLTGNYNEQFF. CDR3 coding DNA: TGTGCCAGCAGCTTAACAGGGAACTACAATGAGCAGTTCTTC.

In its sample, this clonotype was seen many times. The DNA of the CDR3 is TGTGCCAGCAGTCCCGGGACAGGGGCCTACGAGCAGTACTTC. Amino acids: CASSPGTGAYEQYF. This sequence joins TRBV9 and TRBJ2-7; 10 bases match TRBD1. Germline CDR1 is SGDLS and CDR2 is YYNGEE. CDR3 length: 14 residues. The V gene end was trimmed by 5 bases and the J gene end by 2 bases; junction bases not matched to a gene: 4.